This TCR beta chain originates from a study of T cells in Graves' hyperthyroidism and ophthalmopathy. Study overall: Peripheral blood was acquired at first diagnosis, ahead of any therapy whatsoever. Study-wide points: Using 13 V-J features, a model discriminated ophthalmopathy from stable hyperthyroidism. Most thyroid clonotypes with frequency above 0.001 were detected in blood.

In its sample, this clonotype was seen many times. What it binds is not known. Ophthalmopathy patients showed a Clinical Activity Score of at least 3, NOSPECS grade of at least 4 and duration under 3 months. Trimming shortened V by 8 bases and J by 1 base, and 9 bases separated the two germline ends. This CDR3 is 12 amino acids long. Per germline, CDR1 MDHEN and CDR2 SYDVKM. The CDR3 regions of TCR beta were amplified from RNA transcripts. The HTBI set primed first-round TCR CDR3 RT-PCR. Each CDR3 protein is one row after TCRdb ran MiXCR on the multiplex PCR reads. Found here are approximately 400,000 distinct CDR3 sequences, 18% of them singletons; the top ten hold over 35%.

The clonotype originates from a man younger than 30 with Graves' ophthalmopathy. Sequenced sample: blood. J is TRBJ2-7 and V is TRBV28; D is perhaps TRBD1 (6 bases). DNA of the CDR3: TGTGCCAGCGAAAGGGGGTCCTACGAGCAGTACTTC. Amino acids: CASERGSYEQYF.